The 8 T cell receptor beta chains reported below all come from one sample, sequenced in a study of T-cell memory formation after mild COVID-19. TCRdb fed the 5' RACE reads into MiXCR, producing one record per CDR3 protein. The sample shows 300,000 to 400,000 distinct CDR3 sequences, under 30% of them seen only once. The sequencing input was PBMCs or a T cell subset sorted from them (not recorded which). Receptors were obtained from an adult woman who had mild COVID-19 (a few samples of this study predate the infection). Cell type and time point are not known.

The sample holds a few counts of this clonotype. V is TRBV7-8 and J is TRBJ2-1; D is possibly TRBD2 (5 bases). Germline CDR1 reads SGHVS; CDR2 reads FQNEAQ. This CDR3 is built from 17 residues. The V end lost 3 bases, the J end lost 9 bases, and 24 bases lay between the germline ends. CDR3 sequence (DNA): TGTGCCAGCAGCTTGGGCCTTCATCGGGAAACTGGGGTTGAGCAGTTCTTC. Its translation is CASSLGLHRETGVEQFF.

The gene calls are TRBV5-1 and TRBJ2-3, with 8 bases fitting TRBD1. V lost 3 bases and J lost 4; bases outside the gene matches: 7. This CDR3 has 15 residues. Germline V gene sequence: CDR1 SGHRS, CDR2 YFSETQ. CDR3 coding DNA: TGCGCCAGCAGCTACGGACAGGGTATCTCAGATACGCAGTATTTT. Amino acids: CASSYGQGISDTQYF.

This clonotype has a handful of counts. The chain joins TRBV24-1 to TRBJ2-1; 7 bases are shared with TRBD2. Germline V gene sequence: CDR1 KGHDR, CDR2 SFDVKD. The CDR3 covers 13 residues. Trimming removed 1 base from V and 8 bases from J; junction bases left unmatched: 1. This CDR3 is CATSDFRGDEQFF. In DNA form, the CDR3 reads TGTGCCACCAGTGATTTTCGGGGGGATGAGCAGTTCTTC.

As concerns this clonotype: Relative to the germline gene, one junction end is altered; a read error may explain this. The rearrangement uses TRBV7-2 and TRBJ2-7; possibly TRBD1 for D (5 bases). The CDR3 has 13 residues. Germline CDR1 SGHTA, CDR2 FQGNSA. The CDR3 DNA is TGTGCCAGCAGCCAGGGTAATCCCTACCAGCAGTACTTC. This translates into CASSQGNPYQQYF.

The chain recombines TRBV13 with TRBJ1-5; a weak D match, TRBD1 (6 bases). This CDR3 has 14 residues. Germline-derived CDR1 and CDR2 are PRHDT and FYEKMQ (reference sequence). Trimming pared 3 bases from V and 4 bases from J, leaving 10 bases between. In DNA form, the CDR3 reads TGTGCCAGCAGCTTCGGGACAAATAATCAGCCCCAGCATTTT. Residues: CASSFGTNNQPQHF.

This clonotype has just a few counts. This chain joins TRBV5-6 and TRBJ2-5; no definite D call. CDR3 length: 15 residues. Deletions cut 2 bases from V and 0 bases from J, with 11 bases between. Germline CDR1 reads SGHDT; CDR2 reads YYEEEE. CDR3 DNA sequence: TGTGCCAGCAGCTTACCAGAGTGGTACCAAGAGACCCAGTACTTC. As protein: CASSLPEWYQETQYF.

The chain uses TRBV12-3 or TRBV12-4 and TRBJ2-3; 9 bases line up with TRBD2. The trim removed 6 bases at V and 0 bases at J, leaving 13 bases unmatched. The CDR3 has 18 amino acids. CDR3 coding DNA: TGTGCCAGCAGCCTTGCAGCGGGAGGTCGTAGGAGCACAGATACGCAGTATTTT. Amino acid sequence: CASSLAAGGRRSTDTQYF.

This clonotype has only a few counts. The rearrangement uses TRBV6-6 and TRBJ1-1, with D uncertain. The germline V gene has CDR1 MNHNY and CDR2 SVGAGI (reference sequence). Trimming removed 10 bases from V and 8 bases from J, with 14 bases in between. The CDR3 has 11 residues. CDR3 coding DNA: TGTGCCACCCGACTTGGAGAGGAAGCTTTCTTT. It encodes CATRLGEEAFF.